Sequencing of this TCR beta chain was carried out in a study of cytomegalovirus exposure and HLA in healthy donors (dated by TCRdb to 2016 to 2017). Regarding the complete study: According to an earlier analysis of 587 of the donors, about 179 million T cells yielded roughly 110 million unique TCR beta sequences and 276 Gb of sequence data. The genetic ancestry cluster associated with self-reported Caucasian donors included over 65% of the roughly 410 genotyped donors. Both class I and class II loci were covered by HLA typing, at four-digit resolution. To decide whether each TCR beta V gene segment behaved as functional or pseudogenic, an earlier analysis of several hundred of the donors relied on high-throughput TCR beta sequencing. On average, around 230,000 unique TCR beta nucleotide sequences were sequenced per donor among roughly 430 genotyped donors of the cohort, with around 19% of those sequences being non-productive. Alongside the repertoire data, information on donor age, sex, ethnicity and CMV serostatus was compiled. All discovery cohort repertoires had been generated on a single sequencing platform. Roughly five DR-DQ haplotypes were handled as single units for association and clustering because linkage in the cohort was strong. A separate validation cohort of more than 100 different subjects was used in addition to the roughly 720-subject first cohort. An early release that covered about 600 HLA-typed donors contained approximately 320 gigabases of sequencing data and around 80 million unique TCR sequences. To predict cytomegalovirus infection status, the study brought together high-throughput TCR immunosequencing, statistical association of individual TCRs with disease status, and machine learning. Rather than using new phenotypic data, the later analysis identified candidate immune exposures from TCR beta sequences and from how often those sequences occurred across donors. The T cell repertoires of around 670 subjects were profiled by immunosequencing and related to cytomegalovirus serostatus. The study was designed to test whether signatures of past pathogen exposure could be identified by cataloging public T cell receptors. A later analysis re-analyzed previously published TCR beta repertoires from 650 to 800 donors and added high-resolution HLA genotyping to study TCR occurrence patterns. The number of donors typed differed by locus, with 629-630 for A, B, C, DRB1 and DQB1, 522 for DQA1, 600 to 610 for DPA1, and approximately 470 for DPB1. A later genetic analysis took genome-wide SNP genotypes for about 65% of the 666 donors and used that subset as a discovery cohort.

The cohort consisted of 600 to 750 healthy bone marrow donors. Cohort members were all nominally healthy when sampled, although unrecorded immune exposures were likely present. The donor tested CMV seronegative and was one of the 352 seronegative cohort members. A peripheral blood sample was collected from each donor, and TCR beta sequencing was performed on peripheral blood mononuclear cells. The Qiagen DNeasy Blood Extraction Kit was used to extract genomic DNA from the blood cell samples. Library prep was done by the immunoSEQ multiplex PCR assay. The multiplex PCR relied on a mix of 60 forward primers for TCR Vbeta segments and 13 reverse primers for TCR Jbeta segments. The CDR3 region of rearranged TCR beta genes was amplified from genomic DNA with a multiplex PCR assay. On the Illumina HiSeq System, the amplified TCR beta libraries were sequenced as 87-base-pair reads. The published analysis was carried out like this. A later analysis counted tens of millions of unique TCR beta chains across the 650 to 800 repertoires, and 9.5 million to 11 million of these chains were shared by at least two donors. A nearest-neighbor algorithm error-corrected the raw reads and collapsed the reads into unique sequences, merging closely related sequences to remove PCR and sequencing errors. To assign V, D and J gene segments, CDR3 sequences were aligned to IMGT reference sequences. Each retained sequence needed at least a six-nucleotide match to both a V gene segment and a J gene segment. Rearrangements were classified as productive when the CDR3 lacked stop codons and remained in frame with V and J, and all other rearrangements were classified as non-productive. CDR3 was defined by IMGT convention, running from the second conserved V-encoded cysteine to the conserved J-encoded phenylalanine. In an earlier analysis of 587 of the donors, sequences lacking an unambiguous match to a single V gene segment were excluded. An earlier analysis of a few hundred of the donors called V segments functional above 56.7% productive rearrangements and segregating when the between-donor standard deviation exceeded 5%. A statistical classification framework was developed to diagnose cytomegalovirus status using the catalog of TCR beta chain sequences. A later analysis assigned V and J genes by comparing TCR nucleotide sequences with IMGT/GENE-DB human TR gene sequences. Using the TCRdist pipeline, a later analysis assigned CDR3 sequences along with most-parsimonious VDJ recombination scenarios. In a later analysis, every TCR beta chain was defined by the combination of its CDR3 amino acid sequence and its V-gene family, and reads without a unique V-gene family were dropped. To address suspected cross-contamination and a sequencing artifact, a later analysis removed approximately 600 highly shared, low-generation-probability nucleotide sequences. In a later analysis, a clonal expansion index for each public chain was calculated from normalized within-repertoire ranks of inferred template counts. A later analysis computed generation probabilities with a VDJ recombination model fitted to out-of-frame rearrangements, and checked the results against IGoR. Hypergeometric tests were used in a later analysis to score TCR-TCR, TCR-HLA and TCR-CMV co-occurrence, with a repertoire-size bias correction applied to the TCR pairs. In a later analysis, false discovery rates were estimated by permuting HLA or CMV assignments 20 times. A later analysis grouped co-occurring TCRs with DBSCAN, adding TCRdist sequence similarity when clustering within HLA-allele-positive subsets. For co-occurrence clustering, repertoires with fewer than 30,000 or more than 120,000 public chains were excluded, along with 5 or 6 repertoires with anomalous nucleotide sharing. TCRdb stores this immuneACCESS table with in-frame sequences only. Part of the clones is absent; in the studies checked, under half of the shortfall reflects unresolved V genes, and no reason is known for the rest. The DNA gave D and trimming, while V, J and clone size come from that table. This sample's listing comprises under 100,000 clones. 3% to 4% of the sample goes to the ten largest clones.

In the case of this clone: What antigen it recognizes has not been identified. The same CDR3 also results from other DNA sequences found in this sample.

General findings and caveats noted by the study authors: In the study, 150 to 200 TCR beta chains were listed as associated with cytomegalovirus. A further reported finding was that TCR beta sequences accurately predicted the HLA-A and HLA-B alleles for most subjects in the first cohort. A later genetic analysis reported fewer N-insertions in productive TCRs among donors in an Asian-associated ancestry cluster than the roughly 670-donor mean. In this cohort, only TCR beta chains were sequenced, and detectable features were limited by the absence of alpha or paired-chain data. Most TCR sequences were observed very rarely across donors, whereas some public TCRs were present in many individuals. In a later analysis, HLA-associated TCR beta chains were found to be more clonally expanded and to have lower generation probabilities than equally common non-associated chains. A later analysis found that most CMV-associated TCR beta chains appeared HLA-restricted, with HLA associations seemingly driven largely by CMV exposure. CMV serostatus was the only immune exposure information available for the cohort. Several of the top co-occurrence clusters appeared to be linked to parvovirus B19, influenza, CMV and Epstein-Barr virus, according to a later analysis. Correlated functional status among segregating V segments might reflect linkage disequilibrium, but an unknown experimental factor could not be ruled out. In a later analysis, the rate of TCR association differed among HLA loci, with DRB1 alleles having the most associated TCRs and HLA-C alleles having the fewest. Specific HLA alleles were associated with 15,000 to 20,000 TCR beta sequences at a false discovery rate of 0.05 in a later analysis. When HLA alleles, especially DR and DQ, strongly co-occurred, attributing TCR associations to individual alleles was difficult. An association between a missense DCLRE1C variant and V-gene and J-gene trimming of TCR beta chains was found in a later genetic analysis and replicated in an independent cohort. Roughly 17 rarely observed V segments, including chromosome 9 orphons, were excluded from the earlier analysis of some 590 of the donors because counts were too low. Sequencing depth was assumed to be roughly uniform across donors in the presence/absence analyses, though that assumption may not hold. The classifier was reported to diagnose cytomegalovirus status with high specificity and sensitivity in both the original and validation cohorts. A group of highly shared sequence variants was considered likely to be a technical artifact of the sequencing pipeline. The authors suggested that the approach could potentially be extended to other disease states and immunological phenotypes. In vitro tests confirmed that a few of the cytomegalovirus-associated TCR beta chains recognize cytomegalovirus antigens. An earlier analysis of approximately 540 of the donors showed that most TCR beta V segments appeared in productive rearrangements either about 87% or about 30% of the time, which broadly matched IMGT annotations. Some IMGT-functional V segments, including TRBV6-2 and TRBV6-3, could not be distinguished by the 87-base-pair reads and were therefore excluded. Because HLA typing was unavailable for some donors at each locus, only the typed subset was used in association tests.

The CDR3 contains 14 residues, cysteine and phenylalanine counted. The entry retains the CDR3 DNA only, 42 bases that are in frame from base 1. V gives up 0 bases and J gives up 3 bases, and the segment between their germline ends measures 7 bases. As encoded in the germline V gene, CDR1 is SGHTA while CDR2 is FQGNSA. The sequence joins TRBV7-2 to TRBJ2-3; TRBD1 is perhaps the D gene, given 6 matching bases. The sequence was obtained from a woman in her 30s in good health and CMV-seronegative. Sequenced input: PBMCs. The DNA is TGTGCCAGCAGCTTAGCTAGGGGGACAGATACGCAGTATTTT. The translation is CASSLARGTDTQYF.